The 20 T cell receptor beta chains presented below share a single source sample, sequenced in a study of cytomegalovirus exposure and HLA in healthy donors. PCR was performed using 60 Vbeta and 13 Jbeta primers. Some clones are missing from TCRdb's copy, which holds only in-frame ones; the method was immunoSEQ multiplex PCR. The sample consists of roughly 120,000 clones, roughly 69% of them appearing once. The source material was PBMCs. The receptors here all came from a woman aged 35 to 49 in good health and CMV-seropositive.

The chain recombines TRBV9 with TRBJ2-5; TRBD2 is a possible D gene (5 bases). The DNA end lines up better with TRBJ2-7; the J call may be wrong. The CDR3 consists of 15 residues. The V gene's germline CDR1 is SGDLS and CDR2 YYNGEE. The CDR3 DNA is TGTGCCAGCAGCGTAGCCGGAGGACGGGTCTACGAGCAGTACTTC. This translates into CASSVAGGRVYEQYF.

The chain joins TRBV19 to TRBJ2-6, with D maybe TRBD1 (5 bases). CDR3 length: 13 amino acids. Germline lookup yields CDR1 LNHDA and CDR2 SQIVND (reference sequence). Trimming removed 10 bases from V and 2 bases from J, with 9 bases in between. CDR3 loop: CATRRAGANVLTF. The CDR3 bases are TGTGCCACCCGCAGGGCTGGGGCCAACGTCCTGACTTTC.

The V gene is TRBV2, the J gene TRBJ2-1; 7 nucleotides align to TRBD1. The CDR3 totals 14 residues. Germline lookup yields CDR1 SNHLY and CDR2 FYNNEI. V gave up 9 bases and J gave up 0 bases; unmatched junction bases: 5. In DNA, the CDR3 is TGTGCCAGGCAGGGGGAGCTCTCCTACAATGAGCAGTTCTTC. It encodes CARQGELSYNEQFF.

CDR3 DNA: TGTGCCAGCAGTGAGTTCCCCAGGGGCGGGGAGCAGTACTTC. It is translated as CASSEFPRGGEQYF. This chain joins TRBV2 and TRBJ2-7; D might be TRBD1 (6 bases). The CDR3 has 14 amino acids. V gave up 3 bases and J gave up 7 bases, with 16 bases separating them. From germline, CDR1 is SNHLY and CDR2 FYNNEI.

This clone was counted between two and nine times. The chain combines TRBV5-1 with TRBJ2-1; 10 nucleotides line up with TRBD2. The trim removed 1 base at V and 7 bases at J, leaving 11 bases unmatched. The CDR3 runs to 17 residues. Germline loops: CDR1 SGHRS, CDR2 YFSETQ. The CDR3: CASSLPKSSGRLNEQFF. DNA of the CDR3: TGCGCCAGCAGCTTGCCCAAATCTAGCGGGAGATTAAATGAGCAGTTCTTC.

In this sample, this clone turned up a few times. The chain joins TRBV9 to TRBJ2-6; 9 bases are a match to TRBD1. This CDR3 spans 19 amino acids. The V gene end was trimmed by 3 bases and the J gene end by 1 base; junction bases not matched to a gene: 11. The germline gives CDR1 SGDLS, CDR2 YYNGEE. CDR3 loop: CASSANRDRDTSGANVLTF. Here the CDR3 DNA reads TGTGCCAGCAGCGCTAACCGGGACAGGGATACTTCTGGGGCCAACGTCCTGACTTTC.

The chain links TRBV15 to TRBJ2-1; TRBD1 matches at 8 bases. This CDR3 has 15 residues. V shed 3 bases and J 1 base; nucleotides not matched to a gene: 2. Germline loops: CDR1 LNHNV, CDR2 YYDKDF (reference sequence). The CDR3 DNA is TGTGCCACCAGCAGGGACAGGGAGTCCTACAATGAGCAGTTCTTC. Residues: CATSRDRESYNEQFF.

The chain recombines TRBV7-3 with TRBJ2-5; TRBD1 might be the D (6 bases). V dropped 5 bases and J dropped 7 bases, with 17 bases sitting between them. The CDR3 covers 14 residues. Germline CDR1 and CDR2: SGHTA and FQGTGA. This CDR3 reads CASSPTGSGGTQYF. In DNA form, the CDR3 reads TGTGCCAGCAGCCCCACAGGGTCCGGCGGGACCCAGTACTTC.

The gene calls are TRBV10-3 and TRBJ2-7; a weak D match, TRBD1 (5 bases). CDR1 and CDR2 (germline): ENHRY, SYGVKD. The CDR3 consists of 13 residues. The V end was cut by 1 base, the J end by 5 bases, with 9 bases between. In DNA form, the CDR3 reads TGTGCCATCAGTGAGTATAGCAGGGACGAGCAGTACTTC. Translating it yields CAISEYSRDEQYF.

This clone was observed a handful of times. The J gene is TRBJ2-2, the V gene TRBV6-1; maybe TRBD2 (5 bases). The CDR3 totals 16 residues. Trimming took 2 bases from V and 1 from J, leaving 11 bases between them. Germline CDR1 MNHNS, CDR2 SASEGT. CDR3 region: CASSERSGGNTGELFF. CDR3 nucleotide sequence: TGTGCCAGCAGTGAACGGAGTGGAGGGAACACCGGGGAGCTGTTTTTT.

CDR3 amino acids: CAWSEHTDTQYF. The CDR3 DNA is TGTGCCTGGAGTGAGCACACAGATACGCAGTATTTT. The V and J genes are TRBV30 and TRBJ2-3, with no clear D. V shed 1 base and J shed 2 bases, with 4 bases lying between them. In germline, CDR1 is GTSNPN, CDR2 SVGIG (reference sequence). The CDR3 is 12 amino acids. Supplemented by reference TRBV30 and TRBJ2-3, the full variable domain reads SQTIHQWPATLVQPVGSPLSLECTVEGTSNPNLYWYRQAAGRGLQLLFYSVGIGQISSEVPQNLSASRPQDRQFILSSKKLLLSDSGFYLCAWSEHTDTQYFGPGTRLTVL.

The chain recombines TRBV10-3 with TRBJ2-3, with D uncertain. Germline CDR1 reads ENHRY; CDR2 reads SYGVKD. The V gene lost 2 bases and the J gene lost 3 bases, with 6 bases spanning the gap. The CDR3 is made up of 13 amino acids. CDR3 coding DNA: TGTGCCATCAGTGAGCCGAGGACAGATACGCAGTATTTT. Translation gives CAISEPRTDTQYF.

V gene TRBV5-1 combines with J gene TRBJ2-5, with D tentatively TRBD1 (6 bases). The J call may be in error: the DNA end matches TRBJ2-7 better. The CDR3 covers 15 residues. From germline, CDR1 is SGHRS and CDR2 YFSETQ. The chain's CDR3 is CASSLAPQGSYEQYF. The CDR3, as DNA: TGCGCCAGCAGCTTGGCCCCACAGGGATCCTACGAGCAGTACTTC.

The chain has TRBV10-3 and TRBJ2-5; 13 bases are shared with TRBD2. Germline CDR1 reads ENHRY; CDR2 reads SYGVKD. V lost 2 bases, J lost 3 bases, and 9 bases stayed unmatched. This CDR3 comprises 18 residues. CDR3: CAISEILAGGPFEETQYF. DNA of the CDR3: TGTGCCATCAGTGAGATACTAGCGGGAGGGCCGTTTGAAGAGACCCAGTACTTC.

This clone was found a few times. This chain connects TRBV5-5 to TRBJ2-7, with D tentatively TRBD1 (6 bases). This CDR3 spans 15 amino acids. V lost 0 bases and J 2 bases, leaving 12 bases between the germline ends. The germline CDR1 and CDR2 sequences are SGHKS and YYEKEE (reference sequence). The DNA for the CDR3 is TGTGCCAGCAGCTTGGTGACAGGAAAAACCTACGAGCAGTACTTC. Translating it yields CASSLVTGKTYEQYF.

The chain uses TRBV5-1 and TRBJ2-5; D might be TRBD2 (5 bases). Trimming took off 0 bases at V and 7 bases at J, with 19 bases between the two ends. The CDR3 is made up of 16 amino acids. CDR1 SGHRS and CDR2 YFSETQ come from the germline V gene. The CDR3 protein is CASSLEPGYLGMTQYF. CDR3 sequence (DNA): TGCGCCAGCAGCTTGGAACCGGGATATCTAGGAATGACCCAGTACTTC.

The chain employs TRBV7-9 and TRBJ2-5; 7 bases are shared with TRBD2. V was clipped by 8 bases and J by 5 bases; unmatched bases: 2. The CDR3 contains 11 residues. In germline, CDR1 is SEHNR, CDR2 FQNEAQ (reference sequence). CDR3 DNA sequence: TGTGCCAGCCACGGGAGGGAGACCCAGTACTTC. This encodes CASHGRETQYF.

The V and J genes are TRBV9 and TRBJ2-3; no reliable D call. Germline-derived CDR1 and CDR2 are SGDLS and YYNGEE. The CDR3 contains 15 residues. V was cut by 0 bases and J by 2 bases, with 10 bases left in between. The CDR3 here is CASSVGGQYTDTQYF. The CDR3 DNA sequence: TGTGCCAGCAGCGTAGGCGGCCAATACACAGATACGCAGTATTTT.

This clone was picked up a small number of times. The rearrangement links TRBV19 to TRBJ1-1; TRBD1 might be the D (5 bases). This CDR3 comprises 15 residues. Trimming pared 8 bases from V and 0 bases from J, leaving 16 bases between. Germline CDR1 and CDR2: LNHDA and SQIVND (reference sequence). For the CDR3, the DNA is TGTGCCAGTCGGGGCCGCCGGGGGATGAACACTGAAGCTTTCTTT. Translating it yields CASRGRRGMNTEAFF.

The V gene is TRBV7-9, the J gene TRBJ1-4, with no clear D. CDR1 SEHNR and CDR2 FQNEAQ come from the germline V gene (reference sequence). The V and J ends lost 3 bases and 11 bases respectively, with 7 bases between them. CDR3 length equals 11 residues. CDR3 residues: CASSFAEKLFF. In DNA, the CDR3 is TGTGCCAGCAGCTTCGCGGAGAAACTGTTTTTT. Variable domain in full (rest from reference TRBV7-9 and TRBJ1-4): DTGVSQNPRHKITKRGQNVTFRCDPISEHNRLYWYRQTLGQGPEFLTYFQNEAQLEKSRLLSDRFSAERPKGSFSTLEIQRTEQGDSAMYLCASSFAEKLFFGSGTQLSVL.